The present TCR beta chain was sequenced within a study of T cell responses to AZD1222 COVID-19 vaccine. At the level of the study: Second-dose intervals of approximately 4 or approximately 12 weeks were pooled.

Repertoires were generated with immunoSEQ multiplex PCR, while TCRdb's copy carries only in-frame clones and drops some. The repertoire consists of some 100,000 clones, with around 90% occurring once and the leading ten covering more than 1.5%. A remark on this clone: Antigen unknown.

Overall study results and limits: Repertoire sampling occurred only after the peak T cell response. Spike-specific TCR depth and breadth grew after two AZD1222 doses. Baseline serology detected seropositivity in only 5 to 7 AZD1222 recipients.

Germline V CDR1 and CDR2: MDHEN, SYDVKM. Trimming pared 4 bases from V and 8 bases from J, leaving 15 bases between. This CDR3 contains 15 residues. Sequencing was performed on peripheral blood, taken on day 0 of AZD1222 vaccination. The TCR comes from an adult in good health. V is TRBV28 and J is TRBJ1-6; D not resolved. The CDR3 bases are TGTGCCAGCAGTTCCCCACGTGGTCGGCATTCACCCCTCCACTTT. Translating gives CASSSPRGRHSPLHF.